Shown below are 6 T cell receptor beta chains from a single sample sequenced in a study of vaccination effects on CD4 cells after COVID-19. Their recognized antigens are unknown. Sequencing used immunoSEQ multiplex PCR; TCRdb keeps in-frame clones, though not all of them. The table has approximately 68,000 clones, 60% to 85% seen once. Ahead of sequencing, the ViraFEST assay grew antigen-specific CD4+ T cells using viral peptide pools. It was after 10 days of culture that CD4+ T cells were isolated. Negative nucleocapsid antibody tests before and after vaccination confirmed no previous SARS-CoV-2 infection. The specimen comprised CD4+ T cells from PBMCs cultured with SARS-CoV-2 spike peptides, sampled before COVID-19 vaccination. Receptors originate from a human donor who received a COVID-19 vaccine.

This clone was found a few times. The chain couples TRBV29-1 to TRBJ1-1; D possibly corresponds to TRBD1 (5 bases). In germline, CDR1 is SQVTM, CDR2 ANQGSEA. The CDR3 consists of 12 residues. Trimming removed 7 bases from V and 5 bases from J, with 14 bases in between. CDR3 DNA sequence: TGCAGCGGAATGCAGGGTAAGACTGAAGCTTTCTTT. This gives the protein CSGMQGKTEAFF.

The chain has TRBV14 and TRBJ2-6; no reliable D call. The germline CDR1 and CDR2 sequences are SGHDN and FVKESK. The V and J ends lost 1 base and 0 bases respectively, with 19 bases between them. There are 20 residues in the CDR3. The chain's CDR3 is CASSQGARATTSSGANVLTF. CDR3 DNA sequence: TGTGCCAGCAGCCAAGGGGCTAGGGCTACTACTTCCTCTGGGGCCAACGTCCTGACTTTC.

The CDR3 reads CASSYGGMSGELFF. The CDR3 DNA reads as TGTGCCAGCAGTTACGGGGGGATGTCAGGGGAGCTGTTTTTT. The chain employs TRBV6-2 or TRBV6-3 and TRBJ2-2; maybe TRBD2 (6 bases). The germline V and J ends were trimmed by 2 bases and 8 bases, with 12 bases remaining between them. CDR1 and CDR2 from the germline V gene are MNHEY and SVGEGT. The CDR3 is 14 residues long.

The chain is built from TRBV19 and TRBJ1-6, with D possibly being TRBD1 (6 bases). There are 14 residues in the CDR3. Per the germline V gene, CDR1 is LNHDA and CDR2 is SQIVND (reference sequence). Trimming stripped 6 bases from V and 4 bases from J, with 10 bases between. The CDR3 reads CASRRTDYNSPLHF. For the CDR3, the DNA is TGTGCCAGTAGACGGACAGATTATAATTCACCCCTCCACTTT.

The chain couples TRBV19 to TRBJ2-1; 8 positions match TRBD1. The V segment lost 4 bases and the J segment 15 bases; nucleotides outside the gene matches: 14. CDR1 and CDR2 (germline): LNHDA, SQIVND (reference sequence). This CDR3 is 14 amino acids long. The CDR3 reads CASSTLLGQGFLFF. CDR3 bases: TGTGCCAGTAGTACCTTACTAGGACAGGGATTCTTGTTCTTC.

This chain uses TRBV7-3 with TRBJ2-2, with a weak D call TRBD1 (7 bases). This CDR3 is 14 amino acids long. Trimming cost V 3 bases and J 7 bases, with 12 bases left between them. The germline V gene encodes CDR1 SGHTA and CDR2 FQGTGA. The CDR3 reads CASSFDREVGELFF. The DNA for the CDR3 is TGTGCCAGCAGCTTTGACAGGGAGGTCGGGGAGCTGTTTTTT.